The entry below gives a single T cell receptor (beta chain) sequence along with its context. Its cognate antigen is unknown. These data are taken from a study of cytomegalovirus exposure and HLA in healthy donors. Study-wide findings and caveats: Presence/absence analysis assumed near-uniform sequencing depth across donors.

The germline V gene has CDR1 MDHEN and CDR2 SYDVKM. The CDR3 has 15 amino acids. The ends were cut back, 6 bases at V and 3 bases at J, with 18 bases in the middle. A multiplex PCR was run with 60 Vbeta primers and 13 Jbeta primers. TCRdb's copy holds only in-frame clones and misses some; the assay was immunoSEQ multiplex PCR. This table has 150,000 to 200,000 clones, approximately 81% appearing once. The rearrangement links TRBV28 to TRBJ2-7; TRBD1 is a possible D gene (6 bases). The clonotype comes from a woman between 18 and 30 years old in good health and CMV-seropositive. Material: PBMCs. CDR3 sequence (DNA): TGTGCCAGCAGCCCTCTAGTAGGGGGATTCTACGAGCAGTACTTC. It translates to CASSPLVGGFYEQYF.